What follows are 10 T cell receptor beta chains derived from one specimen sequenced in a study of blood T cell repertoires in COVID-19. Sequencing was performed with immunoSEQ multiplex PCR; in TCRdb, only in-frame clones are kept and a portion is missing. The data show approximately 140,000 clones, with more than 60% seen just once and 15% to 20% held by the top ten. The source material was peripheral blood. These receptors all stem from a man aged 50 to 60 with acute or convalescent COVID-19.

By its share, this clone is medium-sized. Other DNA sequences in the same sample also yield this CDR3. V usage is TRBV6-5 and J usage is TRBJ1-3; possibly TRBD1 for D (6 bases). The CDR3 sequence is 13 residues long. Germline CDR1 and CDR2: MNHEY and SVGAGI. Trimming left V 6 bases short and J 2 bases short, with 8 bases between. In DNA, the CDR3 is TGTGCCAGCAGAGCAGGGGCTGGAAACACCATATATTTT. Translating gives CASRAGAGNTIYF.

CDR3 region: CASMWDRSSYEQYV. The CDR3 DNA is TGTGCCAGCATGTGGGACAGGAGCTCCTACGAGCAGTACGTC. The chain joins TRBV2 to TRBJ2-7; 8 nucleotides line up with TRBD1. Per germline, CDR1 SNHLY and CDR2 FYNNEI. The CDR3 extends over 14 amino acids. V was clipped by 7 bases and J by 0 bases; unmatched bases: 5.

V gene TRBV4-1 combines with J gene TRBJ2-7; no clear D. The CDR3 contains 14 residues. Germline CDR1 is MGHRA and CDR2 is YSYEKL. V was cut by 1 base and J by 3 bases, with 10 bases left in between. The CDR3 nucleotides are TGCGCCAGCAGCCAAGGGGCAGCCAACTACGAGCAGTACTTC. Amino acids: CASSQGAANYEQYF.

This clone was recorded a few times. This chain links TRBV4-1 with TRBJ1-2; maybe TRBD1 (5 bases). The CDR3 spans 14 residues. Germline lookup yields CDR1 MGHRA and CDR2 YSYEKL. Trimming removed 1 base from V and 6 bases from J, with 12 bases in between. CDR3 amino acids: CASSQVAGADGYTF. In DNA form, the CDR3 reads TGCGCCAGCAGCCAAGTTGCTGGGGCAGATGGCTACACCTTC.

V gene TRBV28 combines with J gene TRBJ2-6; 10 positions agree with TRBD1. CDR1 and CDR2 from the germline V gene are MDHEN and SYDVKM. This CDR3 comprises 18 residues. Losses at the gene ends were 5 bases for V and 0 bases for J; bases not matched to a gene: 7. The CDR3 is CASSKRQGAGSGANVLTF. The DNA for the CDR3 is TGTGCCAGCAGTAAACGACAGGGGGCCGGCTCTGGGGCCAACGTCCTGACTTTC. The whole variable domain, remainder taken from reference TRBV28 and TRBJ2-6, is DVKVTQSSRYLVKRTGEKVFLECVQDMDHENMFWYRQDPGLGLRLIYFSYDVKMKEKGDIPEGYSVSREKKERFSLILESASTNQTSMYLCASSKRQGAGSGANVLTFGAGSRLTVL.

The rearrangement uses TRBV10-3 and TRBJ1-1; 8 nucleotides align to TRBD1. This CDR3 contains 15 residues. Looked up from germline, CDR1 is ENHRY and CDR2 is SYGVKD. V shed 3 bases, J shed 5 bases, and the junction held 8 bases outside the gene matches. As DNA, the CDR3 is TGTGCCATCAGTGACCCAGCGGGACAGGCGACTGAAGCTTTCTTT. It codes for CAISDPAGQATEAFF.

In regard to this clone: The germline gene is not matched at one end of the junction; a read error may be the cause. The rearrangement links TRBV15 to TRBJ1-4; 9 bases match TRBD1. There are 15 residues in the CDR3. The germline V gene has CDR1 LNHNV and CDR2 YYDKDF (reference sequence). The CDR3 nucleotides read TGTGCCACCAGCAGACCGGGACAGGGTAATGTAAAACTGTTTTTT. This gives the protein CATSRPGQGNVKLFF.

This clone has only a few counts. This rearrangement joins TRBV11-1 to TRBJ2-2; 8 bases align to TRBD1. Unmatched junction bases numbered 7, after V lost 4 bases and J lost 3 bases. The CDR3 extends over 16 amino acids. Germline CDR1 SGHAT, CDR2 FQDESV (reference sequence). CDR3: CASSSLDRVDTGELFF. CDR3 sequence (DNA): TGTGCCAGCAGCTCGTTGGACAGGGTGGACACCGGGGAGCTGTTTTTT.

V and J are TRBV6-1 and TRBJ2-1; 11 bases fit TRBD2. Germline loops: CDR1 MNHNS, CDR2 SASEGT. J lost 4 bases, V lost 2 bases, and 1 base had no gene match. The CDR3 contains 15 residues. The CDR3: CASSELAGGYNEQFF. CDR3 nucleotides: TGTGCCAGCAGTGAACTAGCGGGGGGATACAATGAGCAGTTCTTC.

The chain links TRBV28 to TRBJ1-5, with a possible D match to TRBD1 (6 bases). Germline loops: CDR1 MDHEN, CDR2 SYDVKM. Trimming left V 3 bases short and J 2 bases short, with 8 bases between. This CDR3 spans 14 amino acids. CDR3: CASSLRQGNQPQHF. As DNA, the CDR3 is TGTGCCAGCAGTTTGAGACAGGGCAATCAGCCCCAGCATTTT.